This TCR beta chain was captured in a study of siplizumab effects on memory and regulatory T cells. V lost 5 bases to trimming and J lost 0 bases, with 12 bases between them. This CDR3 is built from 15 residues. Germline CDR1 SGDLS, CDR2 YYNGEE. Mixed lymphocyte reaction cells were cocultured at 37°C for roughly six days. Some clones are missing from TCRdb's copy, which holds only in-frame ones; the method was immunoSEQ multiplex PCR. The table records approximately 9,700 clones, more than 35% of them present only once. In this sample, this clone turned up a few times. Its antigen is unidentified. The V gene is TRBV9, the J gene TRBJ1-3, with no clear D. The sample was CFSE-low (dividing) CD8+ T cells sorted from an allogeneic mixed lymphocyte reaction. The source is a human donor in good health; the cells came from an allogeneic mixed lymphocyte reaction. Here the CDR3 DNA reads TGTGCCAGCAGTTTTGAATCGGGCTCTGGAAACACCATATATTTT. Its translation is CASSFESGSGNTIYF.